Listed below are T cell receptor beta chains from one sample, sequenced in a study of blood T cell repertoires in COVID-19. The data were produced by immunoSEQ multiplex PCR, yet TCRdb's version contains in-frame clones alone and is incomplete. The repertoire has around 180,000 clones, around 77% of them found once; the top ten carry about 7%. What was sequenced was peripheral blood. These receptors were obtained from a man between 65 and 85 years old with active or convalescent COVID-19. Both conserved end residues are part of each CDR3. D genes are given only for firm matches. Clone size is shown for a subset of rows, as once, few, many or a class of expanded clone.

j_gene: TRBJ1-2
d_gene: .
v_gene: TRBV4-1
abundance: .
CDR3aa: CASSPPTGNYGYTF
CDR3nt: TGCGCCAGCAGCCCCCCGACAGGCAACTATGGCTACACCTTC

j_gene: TRBJ2-7
d_gene: TRBD2
v_gene: TRBV5-4
abundance: .
CDR3aa: CASSLGSGGESSYEQYF
CDR3nt: TGTGCCAGCAGCTTGGGTAGCGGGGGAGAAAGCTCCTACGAGCAGTACTTC

j_gene: TRBJ2-3
d_gene: .
v_gene: TRBV5-1
abundance: few
CDR3aa: CASSLDPGNTDTQYF
CDR3nt: TGCGCCAGCAGCTTGGACCCGGGAAACACAGATACGCAGTATTTT

j_gene: TRBJ1-1
d_gene: TRBD1
v_gene: TRBV6-2/TRBV6-3
abundance: few
CDR3aa: CASSLRTGDTEAFF
CDR3nt: TGTGCCAGCAGTCTAAGGACAGGGGACACTGAAGCTTTCTTT

j_gene: TRBJ2-3
d_gene: TRBD2
v_gene: TRBV6-4
abundance: .
CDR3aa: CASSDDGGGDTQYF
CDR3nt: TGTGCCAGCAGTGACGACGGGGGGGGAGATACGCAGTATTTT

j_gene: TRBJ2-7
d_gene: TRBD2
v_gene: TRBV5-1
abundance: .
CDR3aa: CASSLQFAGGTYEQYF
CDR3nt: TGCGCCAGCAGCTTACAGTTTGCGGGAGGCACCTACGAGCAGTACTTC

j_gene: TRBJ2-7
d_gene: TRBD2
v_gene: TRBV19
abundance: .
CDR3aa: CASSPYGTSGGSYEQYF
CDR3nt: TGTGCCAGTAGTCCTTACGGGACTAGCGGGGGGTCCTACGAGCAGTACTTC

j_gene: TRBJ2-3
d_gene: TRBD1
v_gene: TRBV5-6
abundance: .
CDR3aa: CASSGRTGSTDTQYF
CDR3nt: TGTGCCAGCAGCGGTCGGACAGGGAGCACAGATACGCAGTATTTT

j_gene: TRBJ2-1
d_gene: .
v_gene: TRBV4-1
abundance: .
CDR3aa: CASSQETAGPYNEQFF
CDR3nt: TGCGCCAGCAGCCAAGAAACGGCGGGGCCCTACAATGAGCAGTTCTTC

j_gene: TRBJ1-1
d_gene: .
v_gene: TRBV18
abundance: .
CDR3aa: CASSPGPGMNTEAFF
CDR3nt: TGTGCCAGCTCACCAGGCCCGGGGATGAACACTGAAGCTTTCTTT

j_gene: TRBJ2-5
d_gene: .
v_gene: TRBV5-1
abundance: .
CDR3aa: CASSLVGGSGETQYF
CDR3nt: TGCGCCAGCAGCTTGGTGGGTGGATCGGGAGAGACCCAGTACTTC

j_gene: TRBJ1-3
d_gene: .
v_gene: TRBV10-3
abundance: .
CDR3aa: CATVGSGNTIYF
CDR3nt: TGTGCCACCGTTGGGAGTGGAAACACCATATATTTT

j_gene: TRBJ2-2
d_gene: .
v_gene: TRBV4-1
abundance: .
CDR3aa: CASSQDPGLVTGELFF
CDR3nt: TGCGCCAGCAGCCAAGATCCAGGGCTTGTCACCGGGGAGCTGTTTTTT

j_gene: TRBJ2-3
d_gene: TRBD2
v_gene: TRBV9
abundance: .
CDR3aa: CASSATSGRSTDTQYF
CDR3nt: TGTGCCAGCAGCGCGACTAGCGGGAGAAGTACGGATACGCAGTATTTT

j_gene: TRBJ2-2
d_gene: TRBD1
v_gene: TRBV2
abundance: .
CDR3aa: CASSYRGADTGELFF
CDR3nt: TGTGCCAGCAGTTACAGGGGGGCGGACACCGGGGAGCTGTTTTTT

j_gene: TRBJ1-1
d_gene: .
v_gene: TRBV5-6
abundance: .
CDR3aa: CASSRGTEAFF
CDR3nt: TGTGCCAGCAGCAGGGGTACTGAAGCTTTCTTT